Below, 28 T cell receptor beta chains from the same sample are listed, as sequenced in a study of Graves' ophthalmopathy and Graves' hyperthyroidism. From RNA, the CDR3 regions of TCR beta chains were amplified and sequenced. Scientists carried out first-round RT-PCR using HTBI primers and then a second-round multiplex PCR. TCRdb independently ran MiXCR on the multiplex PCR reads; one entry per CDR3 protein. The sample lists a few hundred thousand distinct CDR3 sequences, around 21% occurring once. Sequences were obtained from peripheral blood. These receptors all stem from a woman aged 18-30 years with stable Graves' hyperthyroidism.

This clonotype was recorded many times. CDR3 region: CASSRFDQPQHF. The DNA of the CDR3 is TGTGCCAGCAGCCGGTTCGATCAGCCCCAGCATTTT. The rearrangement uses TRBV7-9 and TRBJ1-5, with no clear D. The CDR3 extends over 12 amino acids. Per the germline V gene, CDR1 is SEHNR and CDR2 is FQNEAQ (reference sequence). V lost 5 bases, J lost 5 bases, and 7 bases lay in between.

This clonotype was seen more than once but under ten times. This rearrangement joins TRBV3-1 to TRBJ2-5; 7 positions match TRBD2. V shed 4 bases, J shed 4 bases, and the junction held 12 bases outside the gene matches. This CDR3 contains 16 residues. Germline V lookup: CDR1 LGHDT, CDR2 YNNKEL (reference sequence). CDR3 sequence (DNA): TGTGCCAGCAGCCGGGGGGGAACGGGTGTTGGAGAGACCCAGTACTTC. Its translation: CASSRGGTGVGETQYF.

This clonotype was recorded many times. The rearrangement links TRBV7-9 to TRBJ2-7, with TRBD1 identical over 11 bases. V was clipped by 3 bases and J by 3 bases; unmatched bases: 4. There are 15 residues in the CDR3. Germline V lookup: CDR1 SEHNR, CDR2 FQNEAQ (reference sequence). CDR3 sequence (DNA): TGTGCCAGCAGCTTTGGGACAGGGGGAAGCTACGAGCAGTACTTC. Its translation: CASSFGTGGSYEQYF.

In its sample, this clonotype was seen once. This sequence joins TRBV27 and TRBJ2-7, with 7 positions matching TRBD1. Germline V gene data show CDR1 as MNHEY and CDR2 as SMNVEV (reference sequence). The trim removed 6 bases at V and 0 bases at J, leaving 11 bases unmatched. The CDR3 runs to 16 residues. The CDR3 spells CASRPLTGTASYEQYF. Written as DNA, the CDR3 is TGTGCCAGCAGGCCCCTCACCGGGACAGCCTCCTACGAGCAGTACTTC.

This clonotype was picked up many times. The rearrangement links TRBV11-2 to TRBJ2-2, with 9 bases lining up with TRBD2. The ends lost 5 bases at V and 7 bases at J; junction bases unmatched: 11. Germline CDR1 is SGHAT and CDR2 is FQNNGV. This CDR3 spans 16 amino acids. The CDR3 DNA reads as TGTGCCAGCAGCCCACTCCCCAGCGGGAGGCTCGGGGAGCTGTTTTTT. Translated, it gives CASSPLPSGRLGELFF. The full variable domain, rest sourced from reference TRBV11-2 and TRBJ2-2, is EAGVAQSPRYKIIEKRQSVAFWCNPISGHATLYWYQQILGQGPKLLIQFQNNGVVDDSQLPKDRFSAERLKGVDSTLKIQPAKLEDSAVYLCASSPLPSGRLGELFFGEGSRLTVL.

This clonotype was counted at least ten times. The chain joins TRBV28 to TRBJ1-6, with D perhaps matching TRBD1 (5 bases). The germline gives CDR1 MDHEN, CDR2 SYDVKM. Deletions cut 2 bases from V and 10 bases from J, with 12 bases between. This CDR3 is 14 amino acids long. The CDR3 DNA sequence: TGTGCCAGCAGTTTAGTGGCAGGGTCCTCACCCCTCCACTTT. It codes for CASSLVAGSSPLHF.

The chain carries TRBV20-1 and TRBJ1-6; TRBD1 might be the D (5 bases). Germline V gives CDR1 DFQATT, CDR2 SNEGSKA (reference sequence). V was pared by 5 bases and J by 4 bases, with 15 bases between. This CDR3 contains 15 residues. The CDR3 DNA reads TGCAGTGCTGTTCCTGGGGCAGCTTATAATTCACCCCTCCACTTT. Translation gives CSAVPGAAYNSPLHF.

The table lists this clonotype with many counts. The rearrangement joins TRBV13 to TRBJ2-5; 8 bases fit TRBD1. Trimming at V came to 7 bases and at J to 4 bases, leaving 11 bases not matched to a gene. The CDR3 is 15 residues long. Germline CDR1 reads PRHDT; CDR2 reads FYEKMQ (reference sequence). The DNA of the CDR3 is TGTGCCAGCACTAGGAGAGGACAGGGTGGAGAGACCCAGTACTTC. Protein product: CASTRRGQGGETQYF.

This clonotype was detected ten times or more. V usage is TRBV6-5 and J usage is TRBJ2-7, with D possibly being TRBD2 (5 bases). This CDR3 is built from 14 residues. The V end was cut by 5 bases, the J end by 3 bases, with 14 bases between. Germline V gene lookup returns CDR1 MNHEY and CDR2 SVGAGI. For the CDR3, the DNA is TGTGCCAGCAGTCCTTCCGGGATCATCTACGAGCAGTACTTC. Protein sequence: CASSPSGIIYEQYF.

There are many counts of this clonotype. The rearrangement uses TRBV18 and TRBJ2-7; a possible D gene is TRBD1 (5 bases). Germline CDR1 and CDR2: KGHSH and LQKENI. This CDR3 is built from 13 residues. V lost 1 base, J lost 7 bases, and 11 bases lay in between. The CDR3: CASSPRGLWEQYF. In nucleotides, the CDR3 is TGTGCCAGCTCACCACGGGGCTTGTGGGAGCAGTACTTC.

This clonotype has only a few counts. V gene TRBV4-2 combines with J gene TRBJ1-1; D is unresolved. The CDR3 consists of 15 residues. V dropped 0 bases and J dropped 0 bases, with 8 bases sitting between them. Per the germline V gene, CDR1 is LGHNA and CDR2 is YNFKEQ. CDR3 sequence: CASSQEGSMNTEAFF. The CDR3 region has the DNA TGTGCCAGCAGCCAAGAGGGCAGTATGAACACTGAAGCTTTCTTT.

This clonotype was recorded at least ten times. The chain carries TRBV6-5 and TRBJ1-6; D uncertain. This CDR3 is built from 21 residues. Germline loops: CDR1 MNHEY, CDR2 SVGAGI. Trimming took 6 bases from V and 8 from J, leaving 35 bases between them. The CDR3 sequence: CASSGIRVLPWTESYHSPLHF. In DNA, the CDR3 is TGTGCCAGCAGCGGTATAAGGGTTCTCCCCTGGACGGAAAGTTACCATTCACCCCTCCACTTT.

This clonotype has only one observation. This chain uses TRBV12-3 or TRBV12-4 with TRBJ2-7; 9 bases match TRBD1. Germline trimming cut 4 bases from V and 7 bases from J; bases unmatched to any gene: 8. The CDR3 spans 14 residues. CDR3 sequence: CASSYGTGFREQYF. The CDR3 DNA reads TGTGCCAGCAGTTACGGGACAGGGTTCAGGGAGCAGTACTTC.

This clonotype has a count of ten or more. The rearrangement joins TRBV6-2 or TRBV6-3 to TRBJ1-1; D is unclear. The CDR3 totals 14 residues. Germline V gene sequence: CDR1 MNHEY, CDR2 SVGEGT. The V and J ends lost 2 bases and 0 bases respectively, with 7 bases between them. The CDR3 spells CASSYTVMNTEAFF. CDR3 nucleotides: TGTGCCAGCAGTTACACAGTCATGAACACTGAAGCTTTCTTT.

The V gene is TRBV6-1, the J gene TRBJ2-7; D call uncertain. CDR3 length: 15 amino acids. V lost 6 bases and J lost 0, with 15 bases in between. Germline V gene lookup returns CDR1 MNHNS and CDR2 SASEGT. CDR3 in amino acids: CASSHEDRFSYEQYF. The CDR3, as DNA: TGTGCCAGCAGCCACGAGGACCGATTCTCCTACGAGCAGTACTTC.

The rearrangement links TRBV3-1 to TRBJ2-5; D gene unclear. Between the trimmed V and J ends, which lost 0 bases and 5 bases, there was a span of 13 bases. This CDR3 is built from 15 residues. Germline values: CDR1 LGHDT, CDR2 YNNKEL (reference sequence). The chain's CDR3 is CASSQDIAEIETQYF. Written as DNA, the CDR3 is TGTGCCAGCAGCCAAGATATCGCGGAGATCGAGACCCAGTACTTC.

A note on this clonotype: One end of the junction fails to match germline, which may point to a read error. The chain links TRBV6-1 to TRBJ2-2; 9 nucleotides match TRBD2. The germline V gene encodes CDR1 MNHNS and CDR2 SASEGT. The CDR3 covers 16 residues. The CDR3 nucleotides are TGTGCCAGCAGTCGACGACTAGCGGCTTCCACCGGGGATCTGTTTTTT. It is translated as CASSRRLAASTGDLFF.

This clonotype was picked up a small number of times. V is TRBV7-2 and J is TRBJ2-5; possible D gene TRBD1, 5 bases. The CDR3 extends over 14 amino acids. V was shortened by 0 bases and J by 2 bases, with 7 bases between the two germline ends. Germline values: CDR1 SGHTA, CDR2 FQGNSA. CDR3 in amino acids: CASSLAAGQETQYF. CDR3 nucleotides: TGTGCCAGCAGCTTAGCGGCAGGGCAAGAGACCCAGTACTTC.

This clonotype was seen ten or more times. V is TRBV7-2 and J is TRBJ1-2, with 7 bases fitting TRBD1. This CDR3 has 14 residues. CDR1 is SGHTA, CDR2 FQGNSA, per germline. Unmatched junction bases numbered 8, after V lost 5 bases and J lost 5 bases. Here the CDR3 reads CASSPIGGDYGYTF. The CDR3 nucleotides are TGTGCCAGCAGCCCTATAGGGGGCGATTATGGCTACACCTTC. Full variable domain (remainder filled in from reference TRBV7-2 and TRBJ1-2): GAGVSQSPSNKVTEKGKDVELRCDPISGHTALYWYRQSLGQGLEFLIYFQGNSAPDKSGLPSDRFSAERTGGSVSTLTIQRTQQEDSAVYLCASSPIGGDYGYTFGSGTRLTVV.

In this sample, this clonotype turned up many times. The rearrangement joins TRBV12-3 or TRBV12-4 to TRBJ1-2, with D unresolved. The CDR3 has 14 residues. Trimming shortened V by 5 bases and J by 4 bases, and 14 bases separated the two germline ends. This chain's CDR3 is CASSRTASSYGYTF. The CDR3, as DNA: TGTGCCAGCAGTCGGACGGCCTCTAGCTATGGCTACACCTTC.

This chain links TRBV9 with TRBJ1-5; possible D gene TRBD1, 5 bases. V was trimmed by 4 bases and J by 1 base, leaving 9 bases between them. CDR3 length equals 14 residues. Looked up from germline, CDR1 is SGDLS and CDR2 is YYNGEE. In DNA, the CDR3 is TGTGCCAGCAGCCGGGGGTTGAGCAATCAGCCCCAGCATTTT. The encoded protein is CASSRGLSNQPQHF. The full variable domain, in which reference TRBV9 and TRBJ1-5 provide the parts outside the CDR3, is DSGVTQTPKHLITATGQRVTLRCSPRSGDLSVYWYQQSLDQGLQFLIQYYNGEERAKGNILERFSAQQFPDLHSELNLSSLELGDSALYFCASSRGLSNQPQHFGDGTRLSIL.

In this sample, this clonotype turned up many times. DNA of the CDR3: TGTGCCAGCAGACCCAGGGGGCGAGGTCAACCTGGCAATCAGCCCCAGCATTTT. This encodes CASRPRGRGQPGNQPQHF. The genes are TRBV28 and TRBJ1-5; 8 bases are shared with TRBD1. The CDR3 length is 18 residues. Germline CDR1 reads MDHEN; CDR2 reads SYDVKM. V dropped 6 bases and J dropped 2; count of bases not matched to a gene: 15.

This chain joins TRBV28 and TRBJ1-2; no clear D. CDR1 MDHEN and CDR2 SYDVKM come from the germline V gene. Trimming shortened V by 3 bases and J by 1 base, and 9 bases separated the two germline ends. The CDR3 consists of 14 residues. The chain's CDR3 is CASSLIDLNYGYTF. CDR3 DNA: TGTGCCAGCAGTTTGATTGATCTTAACTATGGCTACACCTTC.

In this sample, this clonotype turned up many times. V gene TRBV11-2 combines with J gene TRBJ2-7, with D possibly TRBD2 on 5 matching bases. Germline values: CDR1 SGHAT, CDR2 FQNNGV. V was cut by 6 bases and J by 1 base, with 13 bases left in between. The CDR3 totals 14 residues. The chain's CDR3 is CASSPAQRSYEQYF. The CDR3 DNA is TGTGCCAGCAGTCCAGCACAGCGGTCCTACGAGCAGTACTTC. Looking up the rest from reference TRBV11-2 and TRBJ2-7 gives the full variable domain: EAGVAQSPRYKIIEKRQSVAFWCNPISGHATLYWYQQILGQGPKLLIQFQNNGVVDDSQLPKDRFSAERLKGVDSTLKIQPAKLEDSAVYLCASSPAQRSYEQYFGPGTRLTVT.

In regard to this clonotype: Being one base from a much bigger clone, this may be a read error. This sequence joins TRBV30 and TRBJ2-5, with TRBD1 as a possible D gene (6 bases). Germline CDR1 and CDR2: GTSNPN and SVGIG (reference sequence). The CDR3 is 14 amino acids. The CDR3 loop is CARSPDRIQETQYF. The CDR3, as DNA: TGTGCCCGGAGTCCCGACAGGATACAAGAGACCCAGTACTTC.

This clonotype occurred many times. V is TRBV7-9 and J is TRBJ1-5, with no clear D. Trimming cost V 1 base and J 6 bases, with 4 bases left between them. The germline V gene encodes CDR1 SEHNR and CDR2 FQNEAQ (reference sequence). The CDR3 consists of 12 residues. The CDR3, as DNA: TGTGCCAGCAGCTTAGGAACTCAGCCCCAGCATTTT. Its protein is CASSLGTQPQHF.

This clonotype was observed a few times. The J gene is TRBJ1-2, the V gene TRBV12-3 or TRBV12-4; 9 positions match TRBD1. With 9 bases clipped from V and 3 bases from J, the junction kept 8 bases outside the gene matches. The CDR3 loop spans 14 amino acids. The CDR3 coding sequence is TGTGCCAGTCGACCGGGACAGGGCCACTATGGCTACACCTTC. Residues: CASRPGQGHYGYTF.

This clonotype was recorded many times. The gene calls are TRBV20-1 and TRBJ2-7; 9 bases are shared with TRBD2. Germline V CDR1 and CDR2: DFQATT, SNEGSKA (reference sequence). The CDR3 has 14 amino acids. Germline trimming cut 5 bases from V and 3 bases from J; bases unmatched to any gene: 8. CDR3 coding DNA: TGCAGTGCTGAGTTGGCGGGAGGGTTCTACGAGCAGTACTTC. Amino acids: CSAELAGGFYEQYF.